These 17 T cell receptor beta chains share one sample of origin, sequenced in a study of CD8+CD57+ T cells in acquired aplastic anemia. Patients picked for sequencing had shown CD8+CD57+ cell expansion detected by flow cytometry. The study profiled TCR beta VDJ and CDR3 using genomic DNA as template. Using its own MiXCR run on the reads, TCRdb lists one record per CDR3 protein. Of approximately 170,000 distinct CDR3 sequences in the sample, around half were seen once. The sample taken for sequencing was sorted CD4+, CD8+, or CD8+CD57+ T cells (not recorded which) from PBMCs. The receptors here all came from a human donor with aplastic anemia.

This chain links TRBV2 with TRBJ2-7, with 8 bases matching TRBD1. V trimming: 7 bases; J trimming: 1 base; junction bases outside the gene matches: 6. Germline CDR1 and CDR2: SNHLY and FYNNEI. The CDR3 is 14 residues long. The DNA of the CDR3 is TGTGCCAGCAAGGGAACAGGGGGGTCCTACGAGCAGTACTTC. Residues: CASKGTGGSYEQYF.

Concerning this clonotype itself: No conserved phenylalanine or tryptophan ends this CDR3, so it is likely a read error. The chain recombines TRBV19 with TRBJ2-7; 9 bases line up with TRBD1. The CDR3 sequence is 14 residues long. Germline lookup yields CDR1 LNHDA and CDR2 SQIVND (reference sequence). V shed 6 bases and J 4 bases; nucleotides not matched to a gene: 7. CDR3 loop: CASRFGQGLYEQYL. The CDR3 coding sequence is TGTGCCAGTAGATTCGGACAGGGGCTGTACGAGCAGTACCTC.

The chain uses TRBV2 and TRBJ2-1; 10 nucleotides line up with TRBD2. Trimming removed 7 bases from V and 4 bases from J; junction bases left unmatched: 7. This CDR3 is built from 15 residues. Germline CDR1 reads SNHLY; CDR2 reads FYNNEI. As DNA, the CDR3 is TGTGCCAGCAACTCAATAGCGGGGGGTTACAATGAGCAGTTCTTC. As protein: CASNSIAGGYNEQFF.

This clonotype was seen at least ten times. This chain links TRBV25-1 with TRBJ2-1; the match to TRBD1 covers 8 bases. CDR3 length: 18 residues. V lost 2 bases, J lost 6 bases, and 15 bases stayed unmatched. Germline V gene lookup returns CDR1 MGHDK and CDR2 SYGVNS. CDR3 bases: TGTGCCAGCAGTGAACTCCCCCGGACAGGGTCTGCGACCAATGAGCAGTTCTTC. Translation gives CASSELPRTGSATNEQFF.

This clonotype was seen only a few times. The V and J genes are TRBV19 and TRBJ2-1; TRBD1 agrees at 9 bases. Germline V gene lookup returns CDR1 LNHDA and CDR2 SQIVND (reference sequence). V trimming: 1 base; J trimming: 5 bases; junction bases outside the gene matches: 0. CDR3 length: 14 amino acids. As DNA, the CDR3 is TGTGCCAGTAGTATAGGGACAGGGGACAATGAGCAGTTCTTC. This sequence encodes CASSIGTGDNEQFF.

The chain has TRBV19 and TRBJ1-2; D is perhaps TRBD1 (6 bases). Trimming pared 10 bases from V and 4 bases from J, leaving 19 bases between. The length of the CDR3 is 14 residues. The germline CDR1 and CDR2 sequences are LNHDA and SQIVND (reference sequence). Written as DNA, the CDR3 is TGTGCCACTAGGACCGGGGGCCGGAGCTATGGCTACACCTTC. It codes for CATRTGGRSYGYTF. Using reference TRBV19 and TRBJ1-2 for the parts outside the CDR3, the full variable domain is DGGITQSPKYLFRKEGQNVTLSCEQNLNHDAMYWYRQDPGQGLRLIYYSQIVNDFQKGDIAEGYSVSREKKESFPLTVTSAQKNPTAFYLCATRTGGRSYGYTFGSGTRLTVV.

This clonotype was seen only a few times. Here the CDR3 omits its conserved ending phenylalanine or tryptophan, so a read error is the likely source. It is unclear where the CDR3 begins or ends on the DNA, so no DNA is shown, and the CDR3 is as TCRdb lists it. This chain joins TRBV7-2 and TRBJ2-1; TRBD1, the table's D call, lacks a check against the DNA. From germline, CDR1 is SGHTA and CDR2 FQGNSA. The CDR3 has 8 amino acids, counting both end residues. CDR3 sequence reads: CASSLVGT.

This clonotype was seen ten or more times. The chain couples TRBV7-8 to TRBJ2-4; D is perhaps TRBD2 (6 bases). Germline V gene lookup returns CDR1 SGHVS and CDR2 FQNEAQ. The CDR3 is 13 residues long. Between the trimmed V and J ends, which lost 1 base and 9 bases, there was a span of 10 bases. The CDR3 bases are TGTGCCAGCAGCTTAGGAGAAGCGGGCATTCAGTACTTC. Its translation is CASSLGEAGIQYF.

This clonotype was recorded a few times. V and J are TRBV6-1 and TRBJ2-1; 11 bases align to TRBD1. CDR3 length equals 16 residues. The ends lost 5 bases at V and 3 bases at J; junction bases unmatched: 6. Germline CDR1 is MNHNS and CDR2 is SASEGT. The CDR3 DNA is TGTGCCAGCAGTCCGGACAGGGGGCTTGACTACAATGAGCAGTTCTTC. This gives the protein CASSPDRGLDYNEQFF.

This clonotype was observed at least ten times. The CDR3 nucleotides read TGTGCCAGCACCAAATTAGGGGGGGGGATGAACACTGAAGCTTTCTTT. It translates to CASTKLGGGMNTEAFF. This chain uses TRBV7-9 with TRBJ1-1, with D tentatively TRBD1 (6 bases). Trimming pared 7 bases from V and 0 bases from J, leaving 18 bases between. Per germline, CDR1 SEHNR and CDR2 FQNEAQ (reference sequence). The CDR3 loop spans 16 amino acids.

This clonotype has just one count. In DNA, the CDR3 is TGTGCCAGCAGCTCGGACGGCCAAGAGACCCAGTACTTC. Encoded protein: CASSSDGQETQYF. The chain recombines TRBV7-2 with TRBJ2-5, with D unclear. Germline CDR1 reads SGHTA; CDR2 reads FQGNSA. CDR3 length: 13 amino acids. V dropped 4 bases and J dropped 1 base, with 7 bases sitting between them.

Regarding this clonotype: This is likely a read error, given that the CDR3 carries no conserved phenylalanine or tryptophan at its end. The chain is built from TRBV6-5 and TRBJ1-2; D possibly corresponds to TRBD1 (6 bases). The V gene lost 5 bases and the J gene lost 8 bases, with 21 bases spanning the gap. From germline, CDR1 is MNHEY and CDR2 SVGAGI. The CDR3 totals 15 residues. The CDR3 loop reads CASSNYRERIGGYTI. Written as DNA, the CDR3 is TGTGCCAGCAGTAACTACAGGGAGCGGATTGGGGGCTACACCATC.

The rearrangement joins TRBV2 to TRBJ1-2; the match to TRBD1 covers 7 bases. This CDR3 is built from 11 residues. Germline CDR1 SNHLY, CDR2 FYNNEI. After removal of 7 bases from V and 6 bases from J, the junction contained 2 bases not matched to a gene. CDR3: CASTRGDGYTF. The CDR3 DNA sequence: TGTGCCAGCACCAGGGGGGATGGCTACACCTTC.

CDR3 protein: CATSDGTYEQYF. The DNA of the CDR3 is TGTGCCACCAGTGACGGTACCTACGAGCAGTACTTC. V gene TRBV24-1 combines with J gene TRBJ2-7, with D uncertain. Germline V gene sequence: CDR1 KGHDR, CDR2 SFDVKD. This CDR3 is built from 12 residues. With 4 bases removed from V and 2 bases from J, the gap between germline ends came to 5 bases.

CDR3 amino acids: CASSPKGYRGQTYEQYF. CDR3 coding DNA: TGTGCCAGCAGCCCCAAGGGTTACAGGGGGCAAACCTACGAGCAGTACTTC. The chain employs TRBV11-1 and TRBJ2-7, with 9 nucleotides matching TRBD1. V shed 5 bases and J 2 bases; nucleotides not matched to a gene: 13. CDR1 and CDR2 (germline): SGHAT, FQDESV (reference sequence). This CDR3 region has 17 residues. Full variable domain (rest looked up from reference TRBV11-1 and TRBJ2-7): EAEVAQSPRYKITEKSQAVAFWCDPISGHATLYWYRQILGQGPELLVQFQDESVVDDSQLPKDRFSAERLKGVDSTLKIQPAELGDSAMYLCASSPKGYRGQTYEQYFGPGTRLTVT.

The table lists this clonotype with many counts. The rearrangement links TRBV5-1 to TRBJ2-6; D is uncertain. Germline V gives CDR1 SGHRS, CDR2 YFSETQ. V was shortened by 8 bases and J by 2 bases, with 8 bases between the two germline ends. The CDR3 has 13 amino acids. The CDR3 protein is CASRVPGANVLTF. The CDR3 nucleotides are TGCGCCAGTAGGGTTCCTGGGGCCAACGTCCTGACTTTC.

This clonotype was seen repeatedly, ten times or more. V usage is TRBV5-1 and J usage is TRBJ2-7; weak D call: TRBD1 (5 bases). V lost 5 bases and J lost 5, with 11 bases in between. The CDR3 length is 12 residues. Germline V gene lookup returns CDR1 SGHRS and CDR2 YFSETQ. CDR3 coding DNA: TGCGCCAGCAGGGCGGACACCCACGAGCAGTACTTC. It translates to CASRADTHEQYF.